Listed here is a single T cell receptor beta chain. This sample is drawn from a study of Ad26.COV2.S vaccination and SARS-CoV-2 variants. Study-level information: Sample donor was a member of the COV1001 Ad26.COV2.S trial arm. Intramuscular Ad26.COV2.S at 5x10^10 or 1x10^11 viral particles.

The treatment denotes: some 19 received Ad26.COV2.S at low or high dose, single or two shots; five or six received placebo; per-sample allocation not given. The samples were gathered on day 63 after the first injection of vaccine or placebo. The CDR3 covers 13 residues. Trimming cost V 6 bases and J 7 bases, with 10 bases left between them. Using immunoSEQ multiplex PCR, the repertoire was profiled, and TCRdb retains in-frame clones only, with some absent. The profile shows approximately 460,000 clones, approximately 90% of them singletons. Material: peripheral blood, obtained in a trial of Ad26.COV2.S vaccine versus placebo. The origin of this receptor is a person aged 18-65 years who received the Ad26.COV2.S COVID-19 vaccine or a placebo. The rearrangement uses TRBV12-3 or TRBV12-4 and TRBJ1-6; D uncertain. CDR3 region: CASSADGNSPLHF. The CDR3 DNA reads TGTGCCAGCAGCGCAGACGGGAATTCACCCCTCCACTTT.